This T cell receptor (beta chain) was sequenced during a study of blood T cell repertoires in COVID-19. Turning to the study itself: Samples of COVID-19 (acute and convalescent) were obtained from the United States, Italy and Spain. PBMCs, B-cell-depleted T cells, or T cells were the source of the cDNA or gDNA that made up the material.

This CDR3 contains 15 residues. Per the germline V gene, CDR1 is MRHNA and CDR2 is SNTAGT. Trimming took 8 bases from V and 4 from J; bases not matched to a gene: 7. TCRdb's copy holds only in-frame clones and misses some; the assay was immunoSEQ multiplex PCR. This table holds about 180,000 clones, roughly four fifths found once. The source material was peripheral blood. V usage is TRBV6-4 and J usage is TRBJ2-1, with TRBD2 matching 11 bases. The receptor was isolated from a woman aged 70-85 years with COVID-19, enrolled during active disease. The CDR3, as DNA: TGTGCCAGCTCTTCCGGGACTAGCGGTTACAATGAGCAGTTCTTC. Translated: CASSSGTSGYNEQFF.